This T cell receptor gamma chain was observed in a study of Vδ1+ human thymocytes. Points from the study as a whole: In the thymus, TRG and TRD repertoires looked highly polyclonal with Gaussian CDR3 lengths. Approximately 20% of thymic delta-chain sequences were Vdelta2, with few Vdelta3, unlike blood Vdelta1+ controls.

Germline V lookup: CDR1 VINAFY, CDR2 YDVSNSKD. The CDR3 has 13 residues. Extracted RNA was reverse transcribed into cDNA. The CDR3 regions were amplified by multiplex PCR from V-gene primers to a constant-region primer. TCRdb reanalyzed the multiplex PCR reads using CATT. The sample yields about 6,500 gamma-chain clones, approximately 38% seen once. This clone occurred once. As yet, its antigen is unknown. This receptor was identified in a boy under two years old who had congenital heart surgery. Sequences were obtained from Vdelta1+ gamma-delta thymocytes from the thymus. Subset indicated: FACS-sorted CD3+ TCRalphabeta- TCRVdelta1+ TCRVdelta2- thymocytes. The V segment is TRGV5, and no J call was made. This CDR3 reads CATWDRASIGELF. The CDR3 DNA sequence: TGTGCCACCTGGGACAGGGCCAGTATCGGGGAACTCTTT.